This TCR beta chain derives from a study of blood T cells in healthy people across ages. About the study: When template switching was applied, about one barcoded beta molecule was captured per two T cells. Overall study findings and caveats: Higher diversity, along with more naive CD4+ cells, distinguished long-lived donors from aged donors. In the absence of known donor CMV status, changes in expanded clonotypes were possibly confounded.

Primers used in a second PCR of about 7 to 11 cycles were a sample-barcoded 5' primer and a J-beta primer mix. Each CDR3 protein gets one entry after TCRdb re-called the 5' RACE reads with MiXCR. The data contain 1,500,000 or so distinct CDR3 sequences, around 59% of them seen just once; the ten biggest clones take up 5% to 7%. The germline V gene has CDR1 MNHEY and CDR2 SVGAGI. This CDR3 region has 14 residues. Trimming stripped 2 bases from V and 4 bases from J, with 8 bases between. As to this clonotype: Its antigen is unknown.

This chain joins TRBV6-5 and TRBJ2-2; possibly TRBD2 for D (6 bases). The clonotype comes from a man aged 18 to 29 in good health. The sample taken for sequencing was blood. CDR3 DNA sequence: TGTGCCAGCAGTTACGGGGGGATCACCGGGGAGCTGTTTTTT. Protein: CASSYGGITGELFF.